Listed below are T cell receptor beta chains from one sample, sequenced in a study of cytomegalovirus exposure and HLA in healthy donors. Some clones are missing from TCRdb's copy, which holds only in-frame ones; the method was immunoSEQ multiplex PCR. Of some 130,000 clones in the sample, approximately 79% were seen once. The source material was PBMCs. The origin of the receptors is a man aged 35-49 years in good health and CMV-seropositive. The CDR3 runs from the conserved cysteine through the conserved F or W. The D gene is left open where the match is weak. Clone size, where shown, is once, few, many, or a class for clones that have expanded.

j_call v_call clone_size d_call cdr3_nt cdr3_aa
TRBJ1-6 TRBV4-2 - TRBD1 TGTGCCAGCAGCCAAGTGGGACAGGGGGTTGAGCCCCTCCACTTT CASSQVGQGVEPLHF
TRBJ2-1 TRBV27 - TRBD2 TGTGCCAGCAGTCCGTTTCTCTGGCGGGAGGGTAGTGAGAATGAGCAGTTCTTC CASSPFLWREGSENEQFF
TRBJ2-5 TRBV27 - - TGTGCCAGCAGTTTAGGGGGGGCGTGGGAGACCCAGTACTTC CASSLGGAWETQYF
TRBJ1-1 TRBV6-5 - - TGTGCCAGCAGTTCGTGGGGTCAGCGGGGGAACACTGAAGCTTTCTTT CASSSWGQRGNTEAFF
TRBJ2-7 TRBV6-1 few - TGTGCCAGCAGTGAAGGCGGATCCTACGAGCAGTACTTC CASSEGGSYEQYF
TRBJ2-7 TRBV6-6 - TRBD2 TGTGCCAGCAGTTACTCCTCTAGCGGGAGCTACGAGCAGTACTTC CASSYSSSGSYEQYF
TRBJ1-2 TRBV7-9 - TRBD1 TGTGCCACCGGATGGCAGGGGGCTTACTATGGCTACACCTTC CATGWQGAYYGYTF
TRBJ1-1 TRBV11-2 - TRBD1 TGTGCCAGCAGCACCCGGGACAGCCTTAAGTCTGAAGCTTTCTTT CASSTRDSLKSEAFF
TRBJ2-7 TRBV19 - TRBD1 TGTGCCAGTAGTGGGACAGGGGGTGTGCACGAGCAGTACTTC CASSGTGGVHEQYF
TRBJ2-1 TRBV27 once TRBD2 TGTGCCAGCAGTTTTCGTGGACTAGCTTCCTACAATGAGCAGTTCTTC CASSFRGLASYNEQFF
TRBJ2-3 TRBV7-2 - - TGTGCCAGCAGCTTAACCAACCTAGCAGGAGATACGCAGTATTTT CASSLTNLAGDTQYF
TRBJ2-7 TRBV5-4 - TRBD2 TGTGCCAGCAGCTTGGCGCTAGCGGGCGAGCCGCAGTACTTC CASSLALAGEPQYF
TRBJ2-1 TRBV7-3 - TRBD1 TGTGCCAGCAGCGCCGGTGGGACAGGCTCCTACAATGAGCAGTTCTTC CASSAGGTGSYNEQFF
TRBJ2-7 TRBV30 - TRBD1 TGTGCCTGGAGTAGACAGGGAAGGGAGCAGTACTTC CAWSRQGREQYF
TRBJ2-5 TRBV5-8 - - TGTGCCAGCAGCTTGGGCGGGTACCCAGAGACCCAGTACTTC CASSLGGYPETQYF
TRBJ1-4 TRBV28 once - TGTGCCAGCAGTTACCTTCTCCGGGGAGGCGAAAAACTGTTTTTT CASSYLLRGGEKLFF
TRBJ1-3 TRBV27 - - TGTGCCAGCAGTCCCTCCCGGGGTGGGGGGAGTATTCCTGGAAACACCATATATTTT CASSPSRGGGSIPGNTIYF
TRBJ2-5 TRBV21-1 once - TGTGCCAGCAGCAAAGTGAAAAGGGGGAGGGAAGAGACCCAGTACTTC CASSKVKRGREETQYF
TRBJ2-7 TRBV27 once TRBD2 TGTGCCAGCAGGCAAGCGGGAGAGTGGTACGAGCAGTACTTC CASRQAGEWYEQYF
TRBJ1-3 TRBV19 - - TGTGCCAGTAGTTTCTCCTTCATGAGCTCTGGAAACACCATATATTTT CASSFSFMSSGNTIYF
TRBJ2-1 TRBV7-9 - TRBD2 TGTTCCAGCAGCTCGGGACTAGCGGGAGTAGAAGAGCAGTTCTTC CSSSSGLAGVEEQFF
TRBJ2-1 TRBV19 - - TGTGCCAGTAGTAGAATAGCGAGCTCCTACAATGAGCAGTTCTTC CASSRIASSYNEQFF
TRBJ1-1 TRBV10-2 - TRBD1 TGCGCCAGCGTACAGGGGCACACTGAAGCTTTCTTT CASVQGHTEAFF
TRBJ2-7 TRBV7-9 few TRBD1 TGTGCCAGCAGCTTAGTCCCTGGACAGGGGGCATCCTACGAGCAGTACTTC CASSLVPGQGASYEQYF
TRBJ1-3 TRBV29-1 - TRBD1 TGCAGCGTCCGGGACAGTGGAAACACCATATATTTT CSVRDSGNTIYF
TRBJ2-7 TRBV28 - - TGTGCCAGCAGACCCCCATCAGGGGCCTACTCCTACGAGCAGTACTTC CASRPPSGAYSYEQYF
TRBJ1-5 TRBV2 - TRBD1 TGTGCCAGCAGAAGAGGGACAGGGAACAATCAGCCCCAGCATTTT CASRRGTGNNQPQHF
TRBJ2-7 TRBV2 - TRBD1 TGTGCCAGCGACAGGGGTCGTTCCTACGAGCAGTACTTC CASDRGRSYEQYF
TRBJ1-5 TRBV10-3 - TRBD1 TGTGCCATCAGTGAAGGGGGCGACAATCAGCCCCAGCATTTT CAISEGGDNQPQHF